This is a list of T cell receptor beta chains from one sample in a study of cytomegalovirus exposure and HLA in healthy donors. Sequencing was performed with immunoSEQ multiplex PCR; in TCRdb, only in-frame clones are kept and a portion is missing. The sample has more than 130,000 clones; roughly 76% are singletons. The sequencing sample was made of PBMCs. The receptor set was obtained from a human donor in good health. The CDR3 runs from the conserved cysteine through the conserved F or W. Each record gives: J gene, V gene, D gene, CDR3 DNA, CDR3 protein. The D gene is left open where the match is weak.

j_gene: TRBJ2-7
v_gene: TRBV10-1
d_gene: NA
CDR3nt: TGCGCCAGCACCTACAGCTACGAGCAGTACTTC
CDR3aa: CASTYSYEQYF

j_gene: TRBJ1-3
v_gene: TRBV19
d_gene: NA
CDR3nt: TGTGCCAGTAGTCCCTATGGAAACACCATATATTTT
CDR3aa: CASSPYGNTIYF

j_gene: TRBJ2-5
v_gene: TRBV5-1
d_gene: TRBD2
CDR3nt: TGCGCCAGCAGCTTGGGGCGGACTAGCGGGAGACCGTACCAAGAGACCCAGTACTTC
CDR3aa: CASSLGRTSGRPYQETQYF

j_gene: TRBJ2-3
v_gene: TRBV14
d_gene: NA
CDR3nt: TGTGCCAGCAGCCAAGACAGGTTTAGCACAGATACGCAGTATTTT
CDR3aa: CASSQDRFSTDTQYF

j_gene: TRBJ1-1
v_gene: TRBV28
d_gene: NA
CDR3nt: TGTGCCAGCAGTTACAGCGACAGACGAAGACGTGCTGAAGCTTTCTTT
CDR3aa: CASSYSDRRRRAEAFF

j_gene: TRBJ2-5
v_gene: TRBV7-2
d_gene: TRBD2
CDR3nt: TGTGCCAGCAGCTTAGCCGGGGGGGCCTCAGAGACCCAGTACTTC
CDR3aa: CASSLAGGASETQYF

j_gene: TRBJ1-2
v_gene: TRBV6-1
d_gene: NA
CDR3nt: TGTGCCAGCAGTGAAGGGGCAGGGGTGGGTGGCTACACCTTC
CDR3aa: CASSEGAGVGGYTF

j_gene: TRBJ2-1
v_gene: TRBV11-3
d_gene: TRBD2
CDR3nt: TGTGCCAGCAGCTTAGACCCCTTGGGAGGGCGGGATGAGCAGTTCTTC
CDR3aa: CASSLDPLGGRDEQFF

j_gene: TRBJ2-1
v_gene: TRBV28
d_gene: TRBD2
CDR3nt: TGTGCCAGCAGGACCGTAGGTCTAGCGGGAGAAAATGAGCAGTTCTTC
CDR3aa: CASRTVGLAGENEQFF

j_gene: TRBJ1-1
v_gene: TRBV18
d_gene: NA
CDR3nt: TGTGCCAGCTCACAAACGGCGACAGCAGAAGCTTTCTTT
CDR3aa: CASSQTATAEAFF